This TCR beta chain is drawn from a study of vaccination and CD4 T cells after COVID-19. Across the whole study: As a positive control, some control cultures were given a CEFX pool, while others were given an HIV-1 Nef pool or no peptide.

Sequencing of the DNA from cultured CD4+ T cells was carried out with the Oncomine TCR Beta short-read assay. A single record per CDR3 protein comes from TCRdb applying MiXCR to the PCR reads. Here the sample spans under 25,000 distinct CDR3 sequences, about 61% being singletons. About this clonotype itself: Its antigen is not identified.

This CDR3 region has 15 residues. Germline V gene sequence: CDR1 MNHNS, CDR2 SASEGT. The V gene lost 1 base and the J gene lost 8 bases, with 17 bases spanning the gap. The treatment: roughly ten-day PBMC culture with coronavirus spike peptide pools or control peptides (ViraFEST assay). After expanding antigen-specific T cells with peptide pools, ViraFEST sequenced their TCRs. V and J are TRBV6-1 and TRBJ1-2; D is undetermined. The sequence came from a human donor who had recovered from COVID-19. Specimen: CD4+ T cells from blood, cultured in vitro. The CDR3 loop is CASSEVGRQTEGYTF. In nucleotides, the CDR3 is TGTGCCAGCAGTGAAGTAGGGAGGCAAACGGAGGGCTACACCTTC.